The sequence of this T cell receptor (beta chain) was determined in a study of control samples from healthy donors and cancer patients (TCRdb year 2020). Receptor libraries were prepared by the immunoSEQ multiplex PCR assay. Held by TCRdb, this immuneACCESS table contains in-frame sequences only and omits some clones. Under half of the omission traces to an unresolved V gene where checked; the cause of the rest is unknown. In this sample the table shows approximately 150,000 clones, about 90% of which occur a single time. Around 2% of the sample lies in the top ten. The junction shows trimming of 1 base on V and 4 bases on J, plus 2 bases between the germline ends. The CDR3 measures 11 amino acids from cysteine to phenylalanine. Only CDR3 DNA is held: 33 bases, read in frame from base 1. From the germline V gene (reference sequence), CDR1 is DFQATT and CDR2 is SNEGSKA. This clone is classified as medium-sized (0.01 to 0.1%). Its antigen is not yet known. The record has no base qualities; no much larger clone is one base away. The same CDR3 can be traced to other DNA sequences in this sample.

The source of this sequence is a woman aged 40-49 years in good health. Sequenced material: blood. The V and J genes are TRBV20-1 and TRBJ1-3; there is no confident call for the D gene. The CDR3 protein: CSARGGNTIYF. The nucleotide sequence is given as TGCAGTGCTAGAGGCGGAAACACCATATATTTT.